This T cell receptor beta chain was retrieved from a study of circulating CD8 cells and anti-PD-1 response in melanoma. Regarding the study as a whole: At M1, fewer than 8% of TRB clonotypes appeared in multiple subsets.

Each library started from roughly 15 ng of total RNA using the QIAseq Immune Repertoire TCR panel. TCRdb reanalysed the reads using MiXCR and keeps one entry per CDR3 protein. The sample carries approximately 700 distinct CDR3 sequences, approximately 6.8% recorded once. This clonotype is medium-sized within its sample. Its specificity is unknown. After removal of 2 bases from V and 3 bases from J, the junction contained 2 bases not matched to a gene. CDR1 is MNHEY, CDR2 SMNVEV, per germline (reference sequence). This CDR3 is 14 amino acids long. Four subsets defined by PD-1 and/or TIGIT were sorted from live CD3+CD8+TCRalphabeta+ cells.

The sequence was collected from a human donor with melanoma. The material sequenced was CD8+ T cells from PBMCs, taken at baseline or after one month of anti-PD-1 therapy (not recorded which). This rearrangement joins TRBV27 to TRBJ1-2; 8 nucleotides match TRBD1. The CDR3 loop is CASSLGTGDYGYTF. The CDR3 region has the DNA TGTGCCAGCAGTTTAGGGACAGGAGACTATGGCTACACCTTC.